This TCR beta chain was recorded in a study of shared clonotypes between healthy human individuals. Whole-study context: A donor's plate count was three for CD4 naive and three for CD4 memory; CD8 naive had two and CD8 memory one.

General study results and limits: Donor scarcity curtailed the genetic and exposure-history diversity represented herein.

CD45RO-negative, CCR7-selected cells formed the naive CD8 fraction, which excluded terminally differentiated effector memory CD45RA+ cells. Every contributor of samples was a Caucasian grown-up residing in Nashville, Tennessee. About this clone: As yet, its antigen is unknown.

Tens of thousands of T cell genomes (approximately 0.2 ug DNA) went into each sorted-subset replicate. Generated by immunoSEQ multiplex PCR, the TCRdb table keeps only in-frame clones and is missing some. Here the sample spans some 2 million clones, approximately 95% being singletons. Sequencing input: naive CD8+ T cells sorted from blood. This TCR was sampled from a young man in good health.

CDR3 protein: CASSQVSLAGGPDTGELFF. CDR3 in DNA: TGCGCCAGCAGCCAAGTCTCACTAGCGGGAGGGCCGGACACCGGGGAGCTGTTTTTT. The chain uses TRBV4-3 and TRBJ2-2; 13 positions agree with TRBD2. V lost 1 base to trimming and J lost 3 bases; unmatched junction nucleotides: 8. The CDR3 loop spans 19 amino acids. Germline V gene sequence: CDR1 LGHNA, CDR2 YSLEER.